These 5 T cell receptor beta chains originate from one sample sequenced in a study of post-analysis software for immune sequencing data. Study-wide results and limits: The five TRBV segments detected at higher frequency in patients than in controls included TRBV5-6, TRBV5-1 and TRBV20-1.

These receptors lack a known antigen. TCR beta libraries were prepared from cDNA with unique molecular identifiers. TCRdb processed the PCR reads anew with MiXCR; each CDR3 protein has one entry. The sample contains some 890,000 distinct CDR3 sequences, around 53% of which appear only once. The sample comprised blood. These receptors all come from a girl under 18 with multiple sclerosis.

This rearrangement joins TRBV10-3 to TRBJ2-1; 7 bases map to TRBD2. Germline CDR1 is ENHRY and CDR2 is SYGVKD. V shed 0 bases, J shed 8 bases, and the junction held 10 bases outside the gene matches. The CDR3 has 16 amino acids. The CDR3 loop reads CAISESTLGRVHEQFF. The CDR3 DNA reads TGTGCCATCAGTGAGTCGACCCTAGGGAGGGTCCATGAGCAGTTCTTC.

V and J are TRBV20-1 and TRBJ2-1; D not certain. The CDR3 spans 14 residues. Germline V lookup: CDR1 DFQATT, CDR2 SNEGSKA (reference sequence). With 4 bases removed from V and 0 bases from J, the gap between germline ends came to 10 bases. DNA of the CDR3: TGCAGTGCTACGGGTAACGGCTCCTACAATGAGCAGTTCTTC. This gives the protein CSATGNGSYNEQFF.

The rearrangement uses TRBV2 and TRBJ2-7; 11 nucleotides match TRBD2. Germline values: CDR1 SNHLY, CDR2 FYNNEI. J was trimmed by 0 bases and V by 6 bases; bases with no gene match: 13. The CDR3 sequence is 18 residues long. The chain's CDR3 is CASRDPGRLAGGSYEQYF. The CDR3 DNA reads TGTGCCAGCAGGGATCCAGGACGGCTAGCGGGAGGCTCCTACGAGCAGTACTTC.

This sequence joins TRBV6-5 and TRBJ1-2; D may be TRBD1 (5 bases). The CDR3 covers 15 residues. The germline V and J ends were trimmed by 0 bases and 4 bases, with 12 bases remaining between them. Per germline, CDR1 MNHEY and CDR2 SVGAGI. CDR3 amino acids: CASSYSAAGGYGYTF. As DNA, the CDR3 is TGTGCCAGCAGTTACTCGGCCGCTGGGGGCTATGGCTACACCTTC.

This chain uses TRBV10-3 with TRBJ1-2; D is possibly TRBD1 (6 bases). This CDR3 comprises 16 residues. From germline, CDR1 is ENHRY and CDR2 SYGVKD. Trimming left V 6 bases short and J 2 bases short, with 19 bases between. The CDR3, as DNA: TGTGCCATCAGCGGACAGCCGATACAAGTGAACTATGGCTACACCTTC. This sequence encodes CAISGQPIQVNYGYTF.